The 19 T cell receptor beta chains reported below all come from one sample, sequenced in a study of a mutant IDH1 vaccine in newly diagnosed glioma. Time point indicated: week 23, last vaccination. With topical imiquimod, each dose of the vaccine consisted of 300 ug of mutant IDH1 20-mer peptide. Their cognate antigens are unknown. Sequencing used immunoSEQ multiplex PCR; TCRdb keeps in-frame clones, though not all of them. In the table there are roughly 74,000 clones, 65% to 90% of which are singletons. The sample consisted of PBMCs, taken from a glioma patient whose treatment included an IDH1 peptide vaccine. These TCRs come from a young man with glioma. Some clones in this sample may be carry-over from other donors' samples.

V usage is TRBV6-6 and J usage is TRBJ2-2; D remains unclear. The CDR3 totals 11 residues. The germline V and J ends were trimmed by 7 bases and 9 bases, with 9 bases remaining between them. The germline V gene encodes CDR1 MNHNY and CDR2 SVGAGI (reference sequence). The CDR3 region is CASTQRRELFF. The CDR3 nucleotides are TGTGCCAGCACTCAAAGGAGGGAGCTGTTTTTT.

The DNA of the CDR3 is TGTGCCAGCAGTTCCCCGGGCAGGCCACCGGGTGGCTACACCTTC. Its translation is CASSSPGRPPGGYTF. This chain joins TRBV6-5 and TRBJ1-2; no firm D call. In germline, CDR1 is MNHEY, CDR2 SVGAGI. V lost 4 bases to trimming and J lost 7 bases, with 19 bases between them. There are 15 residues in the CDR3.

The sample holds one count of this clone. Here the CDR3 reads CASSLAGGPANIQYF. The DNA of the CDR3 is TGTGCCAGCAGCTTGGCGGGAGGGCCTGCAAACATTCAGTACTTC. The chain is built from TRBV7-9 and TRBJ2-4; TRBD2 agrees at 9 bases. The germline gives CDR1 SEHNR, CDR2 FQNEAQ (reference sequence). V gave up 3 bases and J gave up 6 bases; unmatched junction bases: 6. This CDR3 has 15 residues.

The J gene is TRBJ2-1, the V gene TRBV7-8; TRBD2 matches 8 bases. The junction had 6 bases not matched to a gene; V was cut back by 5 bases and J by 6 bases. Looked up from germline, CDR1 is SGHVS and CDR2 is FQNEAQ. This CDR3 is built from 14 residues. Here the CDR3 DNA reads TGTGCCAGCAGCGAACGGACTAGCCCCAATGAGCAGTTCTTC. It codes for CASSERTSPNEQFF.

This clone was detected only once. The chain links TRBV5-1 to TRBJ1-1, with 7 bases matching TRBD1. This CDR3 spans 13 amino acids. Germline V CDR1 and CDR2: SGHRS, YFSETQ. Trimming took 7 bases from V and 4 from J; bases not matched to a gene: 7. Written as DNA, the CDR3 is TGCGCCAGCGGGACAGAGCGTCCCACTGAAGCTTTCTTT. Protein sequence: CASGTERPTEAFF.

The CDR3 loop reads CASSEPGSYEQYF. DNA for the CDR3: TGTGCCAGCAGTGAACCGGGATCCTACGAGCAGTACTTC. This sequence joins TRBV2 and TRBJ2-7; a weak D match, TRBD2 (5 bases). V lost 2 bases to trimming and J lost 1 base, with 6 bases between them. This CDR3 comprises 13 residues. Germline CDR1 reads SNHLY; CDR2 reads FYNNEI.

The chain couples TRBV7-6 to TRBJ1-6; D not resolved. Germline assignment: CDR1 SGHVS and CDR2 FNYEAQ. The CDR3 has 16 residues. Trimming removed 0 bases at V and 4 bases at J, with 10 bases between. The CDR3 DNA is TGTGCCAGCAGCTTAGCGGGTTCAGAGTATAATTCACCCCTCCACTTT. This codes for CASSLAGSEYNSPLHF.

This clone was recorded only once. The rearrangement uses TRBV7-8 and TRBJ2-7; 9 positions agree with TRBD2. CDR3 size: 16 residues. Unmatched junction bases numbered 13, after V lost 5 bases and J lost 5 bases. The germline V gene encodes CDR1 SGHVS and CDR2 FQNEAQ. Here the CDR3 reads CASSPRGASGTHEQYF. DNA for the CDR3: TGTGCCAGCAGCCCGAGGGGGGCTAGCGGGACCCACGAGCAGTACTTC.

The chain has TRBV9 and TRBJ2-7; D not certain. The CDR3 totals 13 residues. The germline CDR1 and CDR2 sequences are SGDLS and YYNGEE. V lost 5 bases to trimming and J lost 2 bases, with 11 bases between them. The CDR3 DNA is TGTGCCAGCAGTCGAGGACCACCCTACGAGCAGTACTTC. Its protein product is CASSRGPPYEQYF. Looking up the rest from reference TRBV9 and TRBJ2-7 gives the full variable domain: DSGVTQTPKHLITATGQRVTLRCSPRSGDLSVYWYQQSLDQGLQFLIQYYNGEERAKGNILERFSAQQFPDLHSELNLSSLELGDSALYFCASSRGPPYEQYFGPGTRLTVT.

This chain joins TRBV7-6 and TRBJ2-1; 8 nucleotides line up with TRBD2. CDR3 length: 15 residues. After removal of 4 bases from V and 6 bases from J, the junction contained 8 bases not matched to a gene. In germline, CDR1 is SGHVS, CDR2 FNYEAQ. The CDR3 loop is CASSWAGTRGNEQFF. CDR3 in DNA: TGTGCCAGCAGCTGGGCGGGGACTAGAGGCAATGAGCAGTTCTTC.

The V and J genes are TRBV5-1 and TRBJ1-4; 7 positions agree with TRBD1. The CDR3 loop spans 15 amino acids. V dropped 5 bases and J dropped 14; count of bases not matched to a gene: 18. CDR1 SGHRS and CDR2 YFSETQ come from the germline V gene. CDR3 nucleotide sequence: TGCGCCAGCAGACTCCCCGAGACAGGGCCTGAGGTGCTGTTTTTT. As protein: CASRLPETGPEVLFF.

V gene TRBV27 combines with J gene TRBJ2-5; D is possibly TRBD1 (6 bases). The CDR3 spans 15 residues. V was pared by 5 bases and J by 2 bases, with 15 bases between. From germline, CDR1 is MNHEY and CDR2 SMNVEV (reference sequence). CDR3 region: CASSPLRTVQETQYF. In DNA, the CDR3 is TGTGCCAGCAGTCCCCTTCGGACAGTTCAAGAGACCCAGTACTTC.

The gene calls are TRBV9 and TRBJ1-5; D is uncertain. The CDR3 is 13 residues long. Germline V gives CDR1 SGDLS, CDR2 YYNGEE. V lost 2 bases and J 4 bases, leaving 7 bases between the germline ends. The DNA of the CDR3 is TGTGCCAGCAGCGTGGGTCGTAATCAGCCCCAGCATTTT. It translates to CASSVGRNQPQHF.

The V gene is TRBV6-6, the J gene TRBJ2-1; 7 positions agree with TRBD1. V lost 4 bases to trimming and J lost 5 bases; unmatched junction nucleotides: 8. CDR1 and CDR2 (germline): MNHNY, SVGAGI (reference sequence). The CDR3 covers 15 residues. CDR3 nucleotide sequence: TGTGCCAGCAGTTGGCTCCGGGACAGAGACAATGAGCAGTTCTTC. This translates into CASSWLRDRDNEQFF.

The rearrangement joins TRBV6-5 to TRBJ1-4, with D possibly TRBD1 on 5 matching bases. This CDR3 spans 14 amino acids. The V gene's germline CDR1 is MNHEY and CDR2 SVGAGI. The V and J ends lost 6 bases and 6 bases respectively, with 14 bases between them. CDR3 sequence (DNA): TGTGCCAGCAGGCACCAAGGGGAGGATGAAAAACTGTTTTTT. This sequence encodes CASRHQGEDEKLFF.

Comments on this clone: The sample holds other DNA sequences that translate to the same CDR3. This chain connects TRBV4-2 to TRBJ1-5; 8 bases fit TRBD1. Germline V gene sequence: CDR1 LGHNA, CDR2 YNFKEQ. V was pared by 4 bases and J by 3 bases, with 5 bases of the junction left unmatched. The CDR3 has 15 amino acids. CDR3 amino acids: CASSLQGGSNQPQHF. For the CDR3, the DNA is TGTGCCAGCAGCCTACAGGGGGGCTCCAATCAGCCCCAGCATTTT.

The chain recombines TRBV19 with TRBJ1-6; tentative D call: TRBD1 (6 bases). The germline gives CDR1 LNHDA, CDR2 SQIVND (reference sequence). The germline V and J ends were trimmed by 6 bases and 10 bases, with 10 bases remaining between them. The CDR3 totals 12 residues. The CDR3 loop is CASSRTDSPLHF. CDR3 coding DNA: TGTGCCAGTAGCCGGACAGACTCACCCCTCCACTTT.

The chain recombines TRBV10-3 with TRBJ2-5; D is perhaps TRBD2 (6 bases). The CDR3 has 14 residues. Looked up from germline, CDR1 is ENHRY and CDR2 is SYGVKD. V was clipped by 0 bases and J by 3 bases, with 8 bases between them. CDR3 protein: CAISESTGEETQYF. The CDR3 coding sequence is TGTGCCATCAGTGAGTCAACGGGGGAAGAGACCCAGTACTTC.

The V and J genes are TRBV2 and TRBJ2-7; TRBD2 matches at 11 bases. The V gene's germline CDR1 is SNHLY and CDR2 FYNNEI. This CDR3 contains 13 residues. Trimming cost V 5 bases and J 6 bases; bases outside gene matches: 3. DNA for the CDR3: TGTGCCAGCAGTACTAGCGGGAGAGGCGAGCAGTACTTC. This translates into CASSTSGRGEQYF.